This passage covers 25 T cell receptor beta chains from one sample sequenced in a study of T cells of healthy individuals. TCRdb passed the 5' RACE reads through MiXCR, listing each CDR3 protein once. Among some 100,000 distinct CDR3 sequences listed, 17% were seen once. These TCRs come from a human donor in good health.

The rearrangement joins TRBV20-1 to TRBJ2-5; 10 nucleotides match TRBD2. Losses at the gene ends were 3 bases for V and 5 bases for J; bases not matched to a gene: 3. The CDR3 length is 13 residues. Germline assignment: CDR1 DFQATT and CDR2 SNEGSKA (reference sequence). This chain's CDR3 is CSARTSGPETQYF. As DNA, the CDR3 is TGCAGTGCTAGGACTAGCGGGCCGGAGACCCAGTACTTC.

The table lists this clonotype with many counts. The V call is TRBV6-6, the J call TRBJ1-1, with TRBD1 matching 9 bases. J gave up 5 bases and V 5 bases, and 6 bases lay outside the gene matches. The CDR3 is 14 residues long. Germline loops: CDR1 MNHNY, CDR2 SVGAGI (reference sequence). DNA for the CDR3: TGTGCCAGCAGTAACCGGGACAGGGCGACTGAAGCTTTCTTT. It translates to CASSNRDRATEAFF.

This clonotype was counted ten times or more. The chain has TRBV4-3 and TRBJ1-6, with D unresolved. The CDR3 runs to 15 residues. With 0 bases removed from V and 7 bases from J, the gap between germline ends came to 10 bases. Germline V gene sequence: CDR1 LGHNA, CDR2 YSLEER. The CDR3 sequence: CASSQDDGQNSPLHF. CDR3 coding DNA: TGCGCCAGCAGCCAAGATGACGGGCAAAATTCACCCCTCCACTTT.

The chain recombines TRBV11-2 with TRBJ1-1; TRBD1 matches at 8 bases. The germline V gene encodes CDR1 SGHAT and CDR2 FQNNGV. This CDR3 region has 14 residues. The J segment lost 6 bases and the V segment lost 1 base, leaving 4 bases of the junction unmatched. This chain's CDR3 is CASSLVPTGAEAFF. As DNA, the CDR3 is TGTGCCAGCAGCTTAGTCCCGACAGGGGCTGAAGCTTTCTTT.

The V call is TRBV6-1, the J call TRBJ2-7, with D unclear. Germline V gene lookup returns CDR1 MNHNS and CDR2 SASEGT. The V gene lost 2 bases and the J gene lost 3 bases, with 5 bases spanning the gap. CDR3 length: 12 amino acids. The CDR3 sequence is CASSELGYEQYF. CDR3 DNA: TGTGCCAGCAGTGAATTAGGCTACGAGCAGTACTTC.

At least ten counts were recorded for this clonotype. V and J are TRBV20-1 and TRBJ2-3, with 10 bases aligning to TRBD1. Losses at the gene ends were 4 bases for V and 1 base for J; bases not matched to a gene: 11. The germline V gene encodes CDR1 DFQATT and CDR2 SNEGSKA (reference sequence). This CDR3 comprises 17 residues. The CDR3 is CSATRQGAGWGTDTQYF. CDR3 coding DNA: TGCAGTGCTACAAGACAGGGGGCGGGATGGGGCACAGATACGCAGTATTTT.

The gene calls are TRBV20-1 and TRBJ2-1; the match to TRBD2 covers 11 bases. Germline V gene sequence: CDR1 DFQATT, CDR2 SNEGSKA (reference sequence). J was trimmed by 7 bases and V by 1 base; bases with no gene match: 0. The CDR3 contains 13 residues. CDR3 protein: CSARGLAGNEQFF. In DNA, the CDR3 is TGCAGTGCTAGAGGACTAGCGGGGAATGAGCAGTTCTTC.

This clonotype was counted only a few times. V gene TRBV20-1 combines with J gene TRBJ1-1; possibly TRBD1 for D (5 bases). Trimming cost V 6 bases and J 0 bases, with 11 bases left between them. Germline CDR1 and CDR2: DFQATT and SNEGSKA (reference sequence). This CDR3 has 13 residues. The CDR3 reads CSATGLMNTEAFF. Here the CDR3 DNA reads TGCAGTGCCACGGGACTGATGAACACTGAAGCTTTCTTT.

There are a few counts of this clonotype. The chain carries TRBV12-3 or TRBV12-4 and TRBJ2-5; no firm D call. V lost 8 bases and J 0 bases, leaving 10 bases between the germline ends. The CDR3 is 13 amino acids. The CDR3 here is CASDDGYQETQYF. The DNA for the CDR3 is TGTGCCAGCGACGACGGGTACCAAGAGACCCAGTACTTC.

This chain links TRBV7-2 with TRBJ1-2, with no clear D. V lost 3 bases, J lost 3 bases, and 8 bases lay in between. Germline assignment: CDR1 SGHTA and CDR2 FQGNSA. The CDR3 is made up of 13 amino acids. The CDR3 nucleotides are TGTGCCAGCAGCTTCGACACGTACTATGGCTACACCTTC. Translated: CASSFDTYYGYTF.

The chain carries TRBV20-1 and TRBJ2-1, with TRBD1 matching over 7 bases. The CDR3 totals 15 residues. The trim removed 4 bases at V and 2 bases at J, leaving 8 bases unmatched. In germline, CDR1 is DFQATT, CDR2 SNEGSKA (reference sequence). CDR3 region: CSAKKQGLTYNEQFF. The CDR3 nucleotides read TGCAGTGCTAAAAAACAGGGGTTGACCTACAATGAGCAGTTCTTC.

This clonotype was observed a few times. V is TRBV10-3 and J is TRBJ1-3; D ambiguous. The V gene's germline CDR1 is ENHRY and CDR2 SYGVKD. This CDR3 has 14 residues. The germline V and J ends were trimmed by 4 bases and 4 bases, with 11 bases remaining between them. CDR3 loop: CAISGIDSGNTIYF. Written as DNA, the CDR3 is TGTGCCATCAGTGGGATAGACTCCGGAAACACCATATATTTT.

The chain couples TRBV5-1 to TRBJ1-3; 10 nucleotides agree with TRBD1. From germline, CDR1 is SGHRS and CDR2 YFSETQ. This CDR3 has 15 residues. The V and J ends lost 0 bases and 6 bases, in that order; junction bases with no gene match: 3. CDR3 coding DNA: TGCGCCAGCAGCTTGGACGGGACAGGGGCAAACACCATATATTTT. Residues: CASSLDGTGANTIYF. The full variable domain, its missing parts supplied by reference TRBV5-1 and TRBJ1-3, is KAGVTQTPRYLIKTRGQQVTLSCSPISGHRSVSWYQQTPGQGLQFLFEYFSETQRNKGNFPGRFSGRQFSNSRSEMNVSTLELGDSALYLCASSLDGTGANTIYFGEGSWLTVV.

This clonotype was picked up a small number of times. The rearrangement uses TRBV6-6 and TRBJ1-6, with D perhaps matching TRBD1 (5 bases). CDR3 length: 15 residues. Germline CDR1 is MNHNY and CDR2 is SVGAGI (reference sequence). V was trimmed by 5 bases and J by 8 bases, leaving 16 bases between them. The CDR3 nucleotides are TGTGCCAGCAGTAATGGACTGGGGGTTTATTCACCCCTCCACTTT. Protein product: CASSNGLGVYSPLHF.

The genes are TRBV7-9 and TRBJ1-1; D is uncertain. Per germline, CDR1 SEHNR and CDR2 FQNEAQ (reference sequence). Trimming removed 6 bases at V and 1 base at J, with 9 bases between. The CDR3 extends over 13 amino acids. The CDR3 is CASRQTQNTEAFF. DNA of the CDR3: TGTGCCAGCAGGCAGACACAGAACACTGAAGCTTTCTTT. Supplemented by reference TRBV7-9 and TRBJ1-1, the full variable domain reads DTGVSQNPRHKITKRGQNVTFRCDPISEHNRLYWYRQTLGQGPEFLTYFQNEAQLEKSRLLSDRFSAERPKGSFSTLEIQRTEQGDSAMYLCASRQTQNTEAFFGQGTRLTVV.

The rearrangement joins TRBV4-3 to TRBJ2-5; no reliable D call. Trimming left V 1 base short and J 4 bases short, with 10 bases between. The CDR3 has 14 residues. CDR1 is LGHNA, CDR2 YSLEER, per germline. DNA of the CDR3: TGCGCCAGCAGCCAAGGTGACTCTCGAGAGACCCAGTACTTC. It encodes CASSQGDSRETQYF.

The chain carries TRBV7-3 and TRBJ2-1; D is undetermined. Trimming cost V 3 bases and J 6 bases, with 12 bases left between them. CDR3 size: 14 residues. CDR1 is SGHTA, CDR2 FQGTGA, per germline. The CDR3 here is CASSLSLTGNEQFF. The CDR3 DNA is TGTGCCAGCAGCTTGTCCTTGACGGGCAATGAGCAGTTCTTC.

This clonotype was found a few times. The CDR3 sequence: CASMGPSRGTDTQYF. DNA for the CDR3: TGTGCCAGCATGGGGCCTAGTCGGGGCACAGATACGCAGTATTTT. The V call is TRBV6-6, the J call TRBJ2-3; TRBD1 is a possible D gene (5 bases). Germline CDR1 is MNHNY and CDR2 is SVGAGI (reference sequence). The CDR3 covers 15 residues. V was cut by 7 bases and J by 1 base, with 15 bases left in between.

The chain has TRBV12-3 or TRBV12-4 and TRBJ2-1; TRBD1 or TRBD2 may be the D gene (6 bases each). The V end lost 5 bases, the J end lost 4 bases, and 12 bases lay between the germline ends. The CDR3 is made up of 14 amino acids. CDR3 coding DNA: TGTGCCAGCAGTGAGGGGGAGGTTTACAATGAGCAGTTCTTC. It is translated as CASSEGEVYNEQFF.

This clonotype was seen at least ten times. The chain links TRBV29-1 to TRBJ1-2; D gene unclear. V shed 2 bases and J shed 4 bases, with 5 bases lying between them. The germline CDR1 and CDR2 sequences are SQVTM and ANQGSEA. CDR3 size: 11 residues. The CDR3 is CSVERAYGYTF. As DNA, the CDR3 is TGCAGCGTTGAAAGGGCCTATGGCTACACCTTC.

The CDR3 sequence is CASSYGNPTALHF. CDR3 coding DNA: TGTGCCAGCAGTTACGGAAATCCGACGGCCCTCCACTTT. The V gene is TRBV6-5, the J gene TRBJ1-6; no firm D call. This CDR3 is 13 amino acids long. V was cut by 2 bases and J by 14 bases, with 13 bases left in between. The V gene's germline CDR1 is MNHEY and CDR2 SVGAGI.

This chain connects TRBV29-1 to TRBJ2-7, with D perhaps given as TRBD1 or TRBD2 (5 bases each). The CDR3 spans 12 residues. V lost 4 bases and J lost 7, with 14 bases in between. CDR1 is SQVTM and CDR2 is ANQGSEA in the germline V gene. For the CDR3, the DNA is TGCAGCGTTGCCAGGGTTGGGGGAGAGCAGTACTTC. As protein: CSVARVGGEQYF.

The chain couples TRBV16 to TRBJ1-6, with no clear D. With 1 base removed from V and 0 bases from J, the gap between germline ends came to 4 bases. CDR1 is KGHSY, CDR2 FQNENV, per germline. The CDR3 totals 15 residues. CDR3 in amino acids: CASSQFLSYNSPLHF. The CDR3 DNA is TGTGCCAGCAGCCAATTCCTCTCCTATAATTCACCCCTCCACTTT.

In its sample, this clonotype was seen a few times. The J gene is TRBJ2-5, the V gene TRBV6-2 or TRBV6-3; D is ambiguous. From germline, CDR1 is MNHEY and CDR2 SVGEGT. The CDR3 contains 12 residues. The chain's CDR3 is CAHGPHPGTQYF. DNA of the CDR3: TGTGCTCATGGTCCTCATCCTGGGACCCAGTACTTC.

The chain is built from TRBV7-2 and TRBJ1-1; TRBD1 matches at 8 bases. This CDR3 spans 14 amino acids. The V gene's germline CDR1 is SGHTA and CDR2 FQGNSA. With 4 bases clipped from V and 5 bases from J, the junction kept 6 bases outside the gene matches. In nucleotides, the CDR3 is TGTGCCAGCAGCTCCTGGACAGGGTGGACTGAAGCTTTCTTT. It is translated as CASSSWTGWTEAFF.